A selection of T cell receptor beta chains follows, all from one sample in a study of Ad26.COV2.S vaccination and SARS-CoV-2 variants. The data were produced by immunoSEQ multiplex PCR, yet TCRdb's version contains in-frame clones alone and is incomplete. Among about 94,000 clones listed, less than 85% were seen once. Sequenced material: peripheral blood, taken after recovery from COVID-19. These receptors were collected from a human donor who had recovered from COVID-19. The CDR3 runs from the conserved cysteine through the conserved F or W. D genes are given only for firm matches. Size tells how often a clone was seen (once, few, many) or the class of an expanded clone, and some rows leave it out.

TRBJ2-7,-,TRBV5-5,-,CASSLEHSVHYEQYF,TGTGCCAGCAGCTTGGAGCACTCTGTACACTACGAGCAGTACTTC
TRBJ2-1,-,TRBV5-8,-,CASSPRTEQFF,TGTGCCAGCAGCCCGAGGACAGAGCAGTTCTTC
TRBJ1-2,-,TRBV6-2/TRBV6-3,-,CASSTGTGTLNYGYTF,TGTGCCAGCAGTACCGGTACAGGGACTTTAAACTATGGCTACACCTTC
TRBJ1-3,-,TRBV7-9,TRBD1,CASSSGGSGSGNTIYF,TGTGCCAGCAGCTCAGGGGGCTCCGGTTCCGGAAACACCATATATTTT
TRBJ2-7,few,TRBV27,TRBD2,CASSGAGGPHEQYF,TGTGCCAGCAGTGGAGCGGGAGGGCCCCACGAGCAGTACTTC
TRBJ2-1,-,TRBV3-1/TRBV3-2,-,CASSRTGLSYNEQFF,TGTGCCAGCAGCCGTACGGGACTCTCCTACAATGAGCAGTTCTTC
TRBJ2-1,-,TRBV12-5,TRBD2,CASGQQGLAVYNEQFF,TGTGCTAGTGGTCAACAGGGACTAGCGGTCTACAATGAGCAGTTCTTC
TRBJ2-3,-,TRBV10-3,TRBD2,CAIRTYSGRGDTQYF,TGTGCCATCAGGACGTATAGCGGGAGGGGAGATACGCAGTATTTT
TRBJ2-3,-,TRBV19,TRBD1,CASSNYRGADTQYF,TGTGCCAGTAGTAACTACAGGGGCGCAGATACGCAGTATTTT
TRBJ2-7,-,TRBV11-2,-,CASSLDSNLEGYEQYF,TGTGCCAGCAGCTTAGATAGTAACCTTGAAGGATACGAGCAGTACTTC
TRBJ2-7,-,TRBV4-3,TRBD2,CASSRGSSHEQYF,TGCGCCAGCAGCCGCGGGAGTAGCCACGAGCAGTACTTC
TRBJ2-7,-,TRBV5-4,-,CASSPSDGRYGEQYF,TGTGCCAGCAGCCCGTCCGACGGAAGATATGGGGAGCAGTACTTC
TRBJ2-7,-,TRBV28,TRBD2,CASSLRGLAGGYEQYF,TGTGCCAGCAGTCTACGGGGACTAGCGGGAGGCTACGAGCAGTACTTC
TRBJ2-5,few,TRBV28,TRBD2,CASSLGKGTGGDQYF,TGTGCCAGCAGTTTAGGGAAGGGAACGGGAGGGGACCAGTACTTC
TRBJ2-5,-,TRBV6-2/TRBV6-3,TRBD2,CASSPGLAGVATQYF,TGTGCCAGCAGCCCCGGACTAGCGGGAGTGGCGACCCAGTACTTC
TRBJ1-2,-,TRBV5-8,-,CASSLAGGIDYGYTF,TGTGCCAGCAGCTTGGCGGGGGGTATCGACTATGGCTACACCTTC
TRBJ2-5,few,TRBV7-8,-,CASFSGPRETQYF,TGTGCCAGCTTCTCGGGCCCTCGGGAGACCCAGTACTTC
TRBJ2-7,-,TRBV5-1,-,CASSFTDKRGNEQYF,TGCGCCAGCAGCTTCACGGACAAGAGAGGCAACGAGCAGTACTTC
TRBJ1-4,-,TRBV3-1/TRBV3-2,TRBD1,CASSQGPGGAKLFF,TGTGCCAGCAGCCAAGGTCCAGGGGGCGCGAAACTGTTTTTT
TRBJ1-2,-,TRBV7-3,TRBD1,CASSLRDRGVGYTF,TGTGCCAGCAGCTTAAGGGACAGGGGTGTAGGCTACACCTTC
TRBJ1-1,-,TRBV28,TRBD1,CASSDPGQGPTEAFF,TGTGCCAGCAGTGACCCGGGACAGGGCCCCACTGAAGCTTTCTTT
TRBJ2-7,-,TRBV5-7,-,CASSRQNRDKVPYEQYF,TGTGCCAGCAGCCGTCAGAACCGGGACAAGGTGCCCTACGAGCAGTACTTC
TRBJ2-7,-,TRBV7-2,-,CASSLVGQGIYEQYF,TGTGCCAGCAGCTTAGTTGGGCAGGGGATCTACGAGCAGTACTTC
TRBJ2-3,few,TRBV6-4,TRBD2,CASSVAGRATDTQYF,TGTGCCAGCAGTGTAGCAGGGAGGGCCACAGATACGCAGTATTTT
TRBJ1-2,-,TRBV11-2,TRBD1,CASSQARTGNYGYTF,TGTGCCAGCAGCCAGGCGAGGACAGGGAACTATGGCTACACCTTC
TRBJ2-3,once,TRBV18,-,CASSLNGGGPDTQYF,TGTGCCAGCTCACTCAACGGGGGCGGGCCAGATACGCAGTATTTT
TRBJ1-2,-,TRBV3-1/TRBV3-2,TRBD1,CASSHGQASYGYTF,TGTGCCAGCAGCCACGGACAGGCGTCCTATGGCTACACCTTC
TRBJ2-1,-,TRBV19,-,CASREILYNEQFF,TGTGCCAGTAGAGAAATCCTCTACAATGAGCAGTTCTTC
TRBJ2-1,-,TRBV27,-,CASSLGWGGDNEQFF,TGTGCCAGCAGTTTGGGGTGGGGTGGGGACAATGAGCAGTTCTTC
TRBJ1-1,-,TRBV2,-,CATNGGLTGTEAFF,TGTGCCACCAACGGGGGGTTAACGGGTACTGAAGCTTTCTTT
TRBJ1-1,-,TRBV29-1,TRBD1,CSVLTGVDTEAFF,TGCAGCGTCCTGACAGGGGTAGACACTGAAGCTTTCTTT
TRBJ1-1,-,TRBV28,TRBD1,CASSSPFGQGPMNTEAFF,TGTGCCAGCAGCTCCCCCTTCGGACAGGGGCCGATGAACACTGAAGCTTTCTTT
TRBJ2-3,-,TRBV25-1,TRBD2,CASGSSGRDITDTQYF,TGTGCCAGTGGATCTAGCGGGAGGGACATCACAGATACGCAGTATTTT
TRBJ1-5,-,TRBV2,-,CASRLQGNQPQHF,TGTGCCAGCAGACTACAGGGTAATCAGCCCCAGCATTTT
TRBJ2-1,-,TRBV4-1,-,CASSQEKSYNEQFF,TGCGCCAGCAGCCAAGAAAAGAGCTACAATGAGCAGTTCTTC
TRBJ1-6,-,TRBV5-1,TRBD1,CASSLGAGGHNSPLHF,TGCGCCAGCAGCTTGGGTGCAGGGGGTCATAATTCACCCCTCCACTTT
TRBJ2-3,-,TRBV5-1,-,CASNEDGSTDTQYF,TGCGCCAGCAATGAAGACGGTAGCACAGATACGCAGTATTTT
TRBJ2-2,-,TRBV6-2/TRBV6-3,-,CASSQALGGTGELFF,TGTGCCAGCAGCCAGGCTTTGGGGGGCACCGGGGAGCTGTTTTTT
TRBJ2-7,-,TRBV5-6,-,CASSLYRRSYEQYF,TGTGCCAGCAGCTTATACCGCCGCTCCTACGAGCAGTACTTC
TRBJ1-1,-,TRBV28,TRBD1,CASSWTGRGTEAFF,TGTGCCAGCAGTTGGACAGGGAGGGGCACTGAAGCTTTCTTT
TRBJ2-7,-,TRBV6-2/TRBV6-3,-,CASSYKGLEYEQYF,TGTGCCAGCAGTTACAAGGGACTCGAGTACGAGCAGTACTTC
TRBJ1-2,-,TRBV7-9,-,CASSLGLEDGYTF,TGTGCCAGCAGCTTAGGCCTGGAGGATGGCTACACCTTC
TRBJ2-1,-,TRBV7-2,-,CASSHLMRDERFF,TGTGCCAGCAGTCACCTTATGCGGGACGAGAGGTTCTTC
TRBJ2-1,-,TRBV7-8,-,CASSMTSGNEQFF,TGTGCCAGCAGCATGACTAGTGGGAATGAGCAGTTCTTC
TRBJ2-3,-,TRBV4-3,-,CASSLNARGADTQYF,TGCGCCAGCAGCCTTAACGCCAGGGGTGCAGATACGCAGTATTTT
TRBJ1-2,-,TRBV4-3,TRBD1,CASSQFRQGGAYGYTF,TGCGCCAGCAGTCAGTTCCGACAGGGGGGGGCCTATGGCTACACCTTC
TRBJ2-3,once,TRBV10-2,-,CASSELTVSTDTQYF,TGCGCCAGCAGTGAGTTAACAGTCAGCACAGATACGCAGTATTTT
TRBJ2-7,-,TRBV12-3/TRBV12-4,TRBD1,CASSRGLYEQYF,TGTGCCAGCAGCAGGGGGCTATACGAGCAGTACTTC
TRBJ1-1,-,TRBV2,-,CASGYRAGTEAFF,TGTGCCAGCGGATACAGGGCTGGCACTGAAGCTTTCTTT
TRBJ1-1,-,TRBV9,-,CASSVVVGDPTEAFF,TGTGCCAGCAGCGTAGTAGTAGGGGATCCCACTGAAGCTTTCTTT
TRBJ1-5,-,TRBV18,-,CASSPARGLGPQHF,TGTGCCAGCTCACCAGCCCGGGGCCTAGGGCCCCAGCATTTT
TRBJ2-2,-,TRBV10-2,-,CASSELRLDTGELFF,TGCGCCAGCAGTGAGTTGCGCCTGGACACCGGGGAGCTGTTTTTT
TRBJ1-5,-,TRBV28,-,CASTVGGRSNQPQHF,TGTGCCAGCACGGTGGGGGGGAGAAGCAATCAGCCCCAGCATTTT
TRBJ2-1,-,TRBV7-2,-,CASSLGVGEQFF,TGTGCCAGCAGCTTAGGGGTCGGTGAGCAGTTCTTC
TRBJ2-7,few,TRBV10-1,-,CASSADSVTHEQYF,TGCGCCAGCAGTGCGGACAGTGTCACCCACGAGCAGTACTTC